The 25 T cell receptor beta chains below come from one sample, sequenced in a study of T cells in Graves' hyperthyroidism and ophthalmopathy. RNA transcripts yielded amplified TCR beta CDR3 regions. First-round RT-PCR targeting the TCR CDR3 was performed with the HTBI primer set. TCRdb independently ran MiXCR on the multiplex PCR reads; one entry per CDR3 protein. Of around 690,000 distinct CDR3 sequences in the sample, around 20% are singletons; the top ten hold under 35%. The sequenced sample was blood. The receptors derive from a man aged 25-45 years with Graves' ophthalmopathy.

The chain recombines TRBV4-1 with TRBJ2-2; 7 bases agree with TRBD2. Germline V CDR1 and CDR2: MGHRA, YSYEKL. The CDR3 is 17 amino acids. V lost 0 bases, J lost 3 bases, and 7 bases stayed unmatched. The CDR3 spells CASSQDYASGYTGELFF. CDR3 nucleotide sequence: TGCGCCAGCAGCCAAGATTATGCTAGCGGATACACCGGGGAGCTGTTTTTT.

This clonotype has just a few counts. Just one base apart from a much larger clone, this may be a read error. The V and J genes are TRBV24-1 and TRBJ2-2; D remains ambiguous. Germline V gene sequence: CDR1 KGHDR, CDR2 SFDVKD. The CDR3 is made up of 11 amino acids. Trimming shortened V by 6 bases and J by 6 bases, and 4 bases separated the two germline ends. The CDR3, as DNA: TGTGCCACCAGTAGGCCCGGGGAGCTGTTTTTT. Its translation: CATSRPGELFF.

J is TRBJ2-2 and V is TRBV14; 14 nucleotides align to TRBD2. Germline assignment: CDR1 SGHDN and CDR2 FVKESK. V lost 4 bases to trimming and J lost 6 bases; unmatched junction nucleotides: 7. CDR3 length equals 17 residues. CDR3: CASSPPGTSGRPGELFF. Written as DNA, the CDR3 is TGTGCCAGCAGCCCCCCCGGGACTAGCGGGAGACCCGGGGAGCTGTTTTTT.

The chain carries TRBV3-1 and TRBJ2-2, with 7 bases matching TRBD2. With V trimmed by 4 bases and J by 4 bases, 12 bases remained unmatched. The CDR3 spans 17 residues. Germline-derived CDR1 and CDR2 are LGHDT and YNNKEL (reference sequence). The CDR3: CASSLYLGGVSTGELFF. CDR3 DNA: TGTGCCAGCAGCCTGTACCTGGGAGGGGTTAGCACCGGGGAGCTGTTTTTT.

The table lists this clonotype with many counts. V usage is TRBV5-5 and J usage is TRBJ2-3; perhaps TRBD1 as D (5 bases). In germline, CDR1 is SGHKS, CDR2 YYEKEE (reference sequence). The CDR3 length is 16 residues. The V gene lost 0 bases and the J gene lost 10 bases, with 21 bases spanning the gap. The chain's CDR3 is CASSLAGRSPIRAQYF. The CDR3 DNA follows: TGTGCCAGCAGCTTGGCAGGGCGCAGTCCCATTCGGGCGCAGTATTTT. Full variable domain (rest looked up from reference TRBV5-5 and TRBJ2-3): DAGVTQSPTHLIKTRGQQVTLRCSPISGHKSVSWYQQVLGQGPQFIFQYYEKEERGRGNFPDRFSARQFPNYSSELNVNALLLGDSALYLCASSLAGRSPIRAQYFGPGTRLTVL.

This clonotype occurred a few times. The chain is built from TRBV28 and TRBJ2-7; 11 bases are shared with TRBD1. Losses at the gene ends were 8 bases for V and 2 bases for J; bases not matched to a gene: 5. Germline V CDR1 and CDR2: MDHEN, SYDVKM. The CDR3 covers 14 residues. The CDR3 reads CASLPGQGAYEQYF. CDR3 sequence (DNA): TGTGCCAGCCTTCCGGGACAGGGGGCCTACGAGCAGTACTTC.

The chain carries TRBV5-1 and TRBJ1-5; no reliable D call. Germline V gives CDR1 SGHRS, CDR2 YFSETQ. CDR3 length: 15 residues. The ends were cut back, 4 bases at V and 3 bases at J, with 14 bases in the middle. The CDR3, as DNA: TGCGCCAGCAGCCCCGACCCTGATGCCAATCAGCCCCAGCATTTT. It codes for CASSPDPDANQPQHF.

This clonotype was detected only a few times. CDR3 region: CASSSPGQGERDSYEQYF. The CDR3 nucleotides read TGTGCCAGCAGCAGCCCGGGACAGGGAGAAAGGGACTCCTACGAGCAGTACTTC. This chain connects TRBV2 to TRBJ2-7; 9 bases match TRBD1. CDR3 length equals 18 residues. V was clipped by 6 bases and J by 0 bases; unmatched bases: 15. Germline lookup yields CDR1 SNHLY and CDR2 FYNNEI.

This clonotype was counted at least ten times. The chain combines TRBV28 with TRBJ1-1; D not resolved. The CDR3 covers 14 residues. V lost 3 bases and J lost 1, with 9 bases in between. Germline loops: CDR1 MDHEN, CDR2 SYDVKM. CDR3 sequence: CASSLVHQNTEAFF. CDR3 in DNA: TGTGCCAGCAGTTTGGTCCACCAGAACACTGAAGCTTTCTTT.

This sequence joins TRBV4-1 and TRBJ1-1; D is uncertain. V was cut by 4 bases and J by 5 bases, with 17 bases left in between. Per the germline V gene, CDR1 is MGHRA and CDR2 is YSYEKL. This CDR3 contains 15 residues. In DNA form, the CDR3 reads TGCGCCAGCAGCCGGGCTGACTGGGGAGTGACTGAAGCTTTCTTT. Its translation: CASSRADWGVTEAFF.

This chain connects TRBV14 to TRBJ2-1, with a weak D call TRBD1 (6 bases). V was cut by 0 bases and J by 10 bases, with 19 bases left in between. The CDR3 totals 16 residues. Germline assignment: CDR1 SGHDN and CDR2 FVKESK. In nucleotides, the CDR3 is TGTGCCAGCAGCCAAGAGAGAACAGGGAGTTTGGACGAGCAGTTCTTC. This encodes CASSQERTGSLDEQFF.

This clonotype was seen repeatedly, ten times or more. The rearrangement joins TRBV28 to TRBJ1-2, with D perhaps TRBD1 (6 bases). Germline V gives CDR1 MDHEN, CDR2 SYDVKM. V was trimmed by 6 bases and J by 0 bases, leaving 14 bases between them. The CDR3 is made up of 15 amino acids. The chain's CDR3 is CASSWGAAPNYGYTF. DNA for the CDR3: TGTGCCAGCAGCTGGGGGGCCGCACCTAACTATGGCTACACCTTC.

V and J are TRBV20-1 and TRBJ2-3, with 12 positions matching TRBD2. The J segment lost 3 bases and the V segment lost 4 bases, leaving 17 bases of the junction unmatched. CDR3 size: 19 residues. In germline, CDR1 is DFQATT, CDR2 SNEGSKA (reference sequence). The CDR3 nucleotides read TGCAGTGCTACCATACCCTGGACTAGCGGGAAAGGGAGGACAGATACGCAGTATTTT. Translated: CSATIPWTSGKGRTDTQYF.

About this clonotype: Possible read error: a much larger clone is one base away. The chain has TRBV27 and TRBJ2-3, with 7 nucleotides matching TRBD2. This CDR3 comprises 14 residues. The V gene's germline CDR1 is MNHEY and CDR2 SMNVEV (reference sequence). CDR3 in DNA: TGTGCCAGCAGTTTGGCGGGAGATACAGATGCGCAGTATTTT. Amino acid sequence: CASSLAGDTDAQYF.

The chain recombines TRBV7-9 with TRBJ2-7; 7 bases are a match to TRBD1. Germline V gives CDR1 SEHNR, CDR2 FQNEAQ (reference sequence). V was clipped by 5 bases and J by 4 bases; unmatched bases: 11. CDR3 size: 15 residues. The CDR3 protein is CASSILRDRDYEQYF. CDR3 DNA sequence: TGTGCCAGCAGCATCCTCCGGGACAGAGATTACGAGCAGTACTTC. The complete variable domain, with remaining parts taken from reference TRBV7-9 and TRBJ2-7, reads DTGVSQNPRHKITKRGQNVTFRCDPISEHNRLYWYRQTLGQGPEFLTYFQNEAQLEKSRLLSDRFSAERPKGSFSTLEIQRTEQGDSAMYLCASSILRDRDYEQYFGPGTRLTVT.

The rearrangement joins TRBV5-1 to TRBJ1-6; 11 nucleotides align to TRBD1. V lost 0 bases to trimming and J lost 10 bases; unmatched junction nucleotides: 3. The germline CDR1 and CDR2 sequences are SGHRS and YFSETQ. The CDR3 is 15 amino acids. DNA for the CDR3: TGCGCCAGCAGCTTGGGGACAGGGGGCCGGTCACCCCTCCACTTT. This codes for CASSLGTGGRSPLHF.

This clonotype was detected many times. The CDR3: CASSLAVAGGGFYEQYF. The CDR3 coding sequence is TGTGCCAGCAGCTTAGCAGTAGCGGGAGGGGGATTCTACGAGCAGTACTTC. The genes are TRBV7-2 and TRBJ2-7; 11 nucleotides align to TRBD2. The CDR3 totals 17 residues. The germline V gene encodes CDR1 SGHTA and CDR2 FQGNSA. Trimming took 0 bases from V and 3 from J; bases not matched to a gene: 7.

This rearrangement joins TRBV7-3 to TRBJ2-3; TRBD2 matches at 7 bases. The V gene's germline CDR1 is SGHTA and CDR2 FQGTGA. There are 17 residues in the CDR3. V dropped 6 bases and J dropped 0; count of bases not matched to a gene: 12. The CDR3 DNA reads TGTGCCAGCAGGTCTTCTAGCGGTGTAGCTAGCACAGATACGCAGTATTTT. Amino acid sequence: CASRSSSGVASTDTQYF.

The CDR3 coding sequence is TGTGCCAGCAGCCTGCTATCACTAGACTATACGCAGTATTTT. It encodes CASSLLSLDYTQYF. V is TRBV11-3 and J is TRBJ2-3, with D perhaps TRBD2 (5 bases). V was clipped by 5 bases and J by 7 bases, with 16 bases between them. The germline V gene encodes CDR1 SGHNT and CDR2 YENEEA. The CDR3 sequence is 14 residues long. The full variable domain, rest sourced from reference TRBV11-3 and TRBJ2-3, is EAGVVQSPRYKIIEKKQPVAFWCNPISGHNTLYWYLQNLGQGPELLIRYENEEAVDDSQLPKDRFSAERLKGVDSTLKIQPAELGDSAVYLCASSLLSLDYTQYFGPGTRLTVL.

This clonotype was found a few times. The CDR3 here is CASSLSQQNTEAFF. In DNA, the CDR3 is TGCGCCAGCAGCTTGAGTCAGCAGAACACTGAAGCTTTCTTT. This chain links TRBV5-1 with TRBJ1-1, with D unclear. The CDR3 sequence is 14 residues long. Germline lookup yields CDR1 SGHRS and CDR2 YFSETQ. Trimming took off 1 base at V and 1 base at J, with 8 bases between the two ends.

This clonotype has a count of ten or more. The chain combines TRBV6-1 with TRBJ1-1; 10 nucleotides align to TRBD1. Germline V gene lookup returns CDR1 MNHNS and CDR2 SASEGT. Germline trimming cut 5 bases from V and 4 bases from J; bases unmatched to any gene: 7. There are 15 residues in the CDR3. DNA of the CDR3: TGTGCCAGCAGTCTTCCGGGACAGGGGAGCACTGAAGCTTTCTTT. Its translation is CASSLPGQGSTEAFF.

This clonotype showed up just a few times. The CDR3 region is CATSRGGDEQYF. CDR3 in DNA: TGTGCCACAAGCCGGGGGGGGGACGAGCAGTACTTC. This rearrangement joins TRBV24-1 to TRBJ2-7; 8 positions match TRBD2. The germline CDR1 and CDR2 sequences are KGHDR and SFDVKD. CDR3 length equals 12 residues. The V gene end was trimmed by 10 bases and the J gene end by 5 bases; junction bases not matched to a gene: 6.

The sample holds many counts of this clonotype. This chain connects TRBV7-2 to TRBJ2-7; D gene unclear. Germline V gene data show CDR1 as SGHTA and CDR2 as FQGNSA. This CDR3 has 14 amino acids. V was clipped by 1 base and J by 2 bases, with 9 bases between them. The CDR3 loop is CASSLEVDAYEQYF. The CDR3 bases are TGTGCCAGCAGCTTAGAGGTGGACGCCTACGAGCAGTACTTC. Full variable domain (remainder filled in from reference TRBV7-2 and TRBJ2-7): GAGVSQSPSNKVTEKGKDVELRCDPISGHTALYWYRQSLGQGLEFLIYFQGNSAPDKSGLPSDRFSAERTGGSVSTLTIQRTQQEDSAVYLCASSLEVDAYEQYFGPGTRLTVT.

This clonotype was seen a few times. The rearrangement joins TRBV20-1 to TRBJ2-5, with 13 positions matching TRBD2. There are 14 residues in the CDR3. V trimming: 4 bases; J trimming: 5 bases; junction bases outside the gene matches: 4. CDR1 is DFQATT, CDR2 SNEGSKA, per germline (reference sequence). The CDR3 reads CSATRTSGSETQYF. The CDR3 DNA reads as TGCAGTGCTACAAGGACTAGCGGGAGTGAGACCCAGTACTTC.

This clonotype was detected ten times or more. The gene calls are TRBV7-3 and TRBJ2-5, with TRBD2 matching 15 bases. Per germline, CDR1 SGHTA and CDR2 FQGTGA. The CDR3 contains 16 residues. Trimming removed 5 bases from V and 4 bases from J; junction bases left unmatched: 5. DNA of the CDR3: TGTGCCAGCAGCCGAGGACTAGCGGGAGGGCGAGAGACCCAGTACTTC. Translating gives CASSRGLAGGRETQYF.